Following are 17 T cell receptor beta chains from one sample sequenced in a study of T cell responses to AZD1222 COVID-19 vaccine. Sequenced by immunoSEQ multiplex PCR; TCRdb stores in-frame clones only, minus some. The table includes 150,000 to 200,000 clones, around 88% detected once. This material consisted of peripheral blood, taken on day 0 of AZD1222 vaccination. The receptors here all came from an adult in good health.

The chain employs TRBV28 and TRBJ1-2; the D is unclear. The CDR3 length is 15 residues. The V end was cut by 1 base, the J end by 6 bases, with 15 bases between. Germline lookup yields CDR1 MDHEN and CDR2 SYDVKM. CDR3: CASSLYPRWGNGYTF. CDR3 nucleotides: TGTGCCAGCAGTTTATACCCTCGTTGGGGAAATGGCTACACCTTC.

This clone was picked up one time. In the same sample, other DNA sequences code for this CDR3. This chain links TRBV7-8 with TRBJ1-1; the D gene is possibly TRBD1 (5 bases). Germline loops: CDR1 SGHVS, CDR2 FQNEAQ. The germline V and J ends were trimmed by 2 bases and 4 bases, with 8 bases remaining between them. The CDR3 spans 13 residues. The DNA for the CDR3 is TGTGCCAGCAGCTTAACGGGGGGCACTGAAGCTTTCTTT. Amino acids: CASSLTGGTEAFF.

V gene TRBV12-3 or TRBV12-4 combines with J gene TRBJ1-6; D is ambiguous. This CDR3 is built from 13 residues. Trimming took 5 bases from V and 14 from J, leaving 16 bases between them. The CDR3 bases are TGTGCCAGCAGTCCGCGGACTGTACAAACCCTCCACTTT. Translation: CASSPRTVQTLHF.

The rearrangement links TRBV28 to TRBJ1-1; D gene ambiguous. This CDR3 comprises 14 residues. From germline, CDR1 is MDHEN and CDR2 SYDVKM. V was cut by 4 bases and J by 1 base, with 10 bases left in between. Here the CDR3 DNA reads TGTGCCAGCAGTTATGGCAGAAAGAACACTGAAGCTTTCTTT. Encoded protein: CASSYGRKNTEAFF.

V is TRBV28 and J is TRBJ2-5; 9 bases map to TRBD1. J lost 6 bases, V lost 6 bases, and 14 bases had no gene match. Germline-derived CDR1 and CDR2 are MDHEN and SYDVKM. The CDR3 is made up of 16 amino acids. For the CDR3, the DNA is TGTGCCAGCAGCCCGACCGGGACAGGGATGGTACAGACCCAGTACTTC. Its protein is CASSPTGTGMVQTQYF.

Only one count was recorded for this clone. The chain couples TRBV27 to TRBJ1-5; D remains unclear. The V end was cut by 3 bases, the J end by 1 base, with 4 bases between. Germline V gene sequence: CDR1 MNHEY, CDR2 SMNVEV (reference sequence). The CDR3 covers 13 residues. CDR3 sequence reads: CASSFLSNQPQHF. CDR3 in DNA: TGTGCCAGCAGTTTTCTCAGCAATCAGCCCCAGCATTTT.

This rearrangement joins TRBV10-3 to TRBJ2-3; possible D gene TRBD2, 7 bases. The CDR3 contains 15 residues. V lost 6 bases, J lost 5 bases, and 18 bases lay in between. CDR1 is ENHRY, CDR2 SYGVKD, per germline. The CDR3 here is CAIRGGVDFGDTQYF. DNA of the CDR3: TGTGCCATCAGAGGGGGGGTGGACTTTGGAGATACGCAGTATTTT.

The chain joins TRBV14 to TRBJ2-7; TRBD2 aligns across 10 bases. Germline assignment: CDR1 SGHDN and CDR2 FVKESK. The CDR3 runs to 14 residues. V lost 3 bases and J lost 2; bases outside the gene matches: 1. In DNA, the CDR3 is TGTGCCAGCAGCCACACTAGCGGGACCTACGAGCAGTACTTC. Its protein product is CASSHTSGTYEQYF. Full variable domain (outside the CDR3, taken from reference TRBV14 and TRBJ2-7): EAGVTQFPSHSVIEKGQTVTLRCDPISGHDNLYWYRRVMGKEIKFLLHFVKESKQDESGMPNNRFLAERTGGTYSTLKVQPAELEDSGVYFCASSHTSGTYEQYFGPGTRLTVT.

This clone showed up just a few times. The chain has TRBV11-2 and TRBJ2-7; D uncertain. V lost 5 bases, J lost 2 bases, and 10 bases lay in between. Germline CDR1 reads SGHAT; CDR2 reads FQNNGV. The CDR3 contains 13 residues. CDR3 residues: CASSPPSPYEQYF. The CDR3, as DNA: TGTGCCAGCAGCCCCCCCTCTCCCTACGAGCAGTACTTC.

This chain joins TRBV7-9 and TRBJ2-1, with TRBD1 matching 9 bases. The CDR3 is 17 residues long. Germline loops: CDR1 SEHNR, CDR2 FQNEAQ (reference sequence). The ends lost 1 base at V and 6 bases at J; junction bases unmatched: 10. The CDR3 DNA reads TGTGCCAGCAGCTTAGGGGCCGGGACAGGGATGGGCAATGAGCAGTTCTTC. Its protein is CASSLGAGTGMGNEQFF.

The chain employs TRBV11-2 and TRBJ1-5; D call uncertain. Per the germline V gene, CDR1 is SGHAT and CDR2 is FQNNGV. The CDR3 spans 15 residues. V shed 1 base and J shed 7 bases, with 14 bases lying between them. CDR3 nucleotide sequence: TGTGCCAGCAGCTTAGTTACGGGCGTAGGACAGCCCCAGCATTTT. Translated: CASSLVTGVGQPQHF.

The chain recombines TRBV5-5 with TRBJ2-7; D is ambiguous. Trimming left V 0 bases short and J 2 bases short, with 6 bases between. Germline V gives CDR1 SGHKS, CDR2 YYEKEE (reference sequence). There are 13 residues in the CDR3. Here the CDR3 reads CASSLDRAYEQYF. The CDR3 nucleotides are TGTGCCAGCAGCTTGGACAGAGCCTACGAGCAGTACTTC.

The rearrangement links TRBV9 to TRBJ2-3; D remains ambiguous. Trimming removed 0 bases at V and 0 bases at J, with 8 bases between. The length of the CDR3 is 15 residues. Looked up from germline, CDR1 is SGDLS and CDR2 is YYNGEE. The CDR3 sequence: CASSVVGSSTDTQYF. In DNA, the CDR3 is TGTGCCAGCAGCGTAGTCGGATCTAGCACAGATACGCAGTATTTT.

V and J are TRBV6-7 and TRBJ1-1; D gene uncertain. TRBV6-7 is an open reading frame, and its role is uncertain. The CDR3 consists of 14 residues. The V and J ends lost 2 bases and 5 bases respectively, with 12 bases between them. CDR3 DNA: TGTGCCAGCAGTTACCCCGATGGAGAAACTGAAGCTTTCTTT. Translated, it gives CASSYPDGETEAFF.

V and J are TRBV27 and TRBJ1-3, with D perhaps matching TRBD1 (6 bases). The CDR3 extends over 16 amino acids. Germline CDR1 MNHEY, CDR2 SMNVEV (reference sequence). V lost 5 bases, J lost 4 bases, and 18 bases lay in between. CDR3 residues: CASSTGGALGGNTIYF. The CDR3 coding sequence is TGTGCCAGCAGTACCGGGGGCGCCCTAGGAGGAAACACCATATATTTT.

The V gene is TRBV4-1, the J gene TRBJ2-3; D gene unclear. CDR3 length: 13 residues. The germline V gene encodes CDR1 MGHRA and CDR2 YSYEKL. Trimming took off 4 bases at V and 1 base at J, with 6 bases between the two ends. CDR3 sequence: CASSRVGTDTQYF. The CDR3 DNA is TGCGCCAGCAGCCGGGTGGGCACAGATACGCAGTATTTT.

V usage is TRBV2 and J usage is TRBJ2-5; tentatively, D is TRBD2 (5 bases). Trimming pared 6 bases from V and 5 bases from J, leaving 13 bases between. The length of the CDR3 is 13 residues. Per the germline V gene, CDR1 is SNHLY and CDR2 is FYNNEI. CDR3 protein: CASSLGLAETQYF. The CDR3 bases are TGTGCCAGCAGCCTAGGACTGGCCGAGACCCAGTACTTC.